A single sample gave rise to the 26 T cell receptor beta chains below, sequenced in a study of human T cells and chemical hapten exposure. TCRdb reprocessed the RACE reads via MiXCR and lists one record per CDR3 protein. Of about 49,000 distinct CDR3 sequences in the sample, 8% to 9.5% are singletons; the top ten hold around 4.3%. The time point denotes: patch test 1, 2 weeks after DPC sensitization. Treatment of the sample: therapeutic diphenylcyclopropenone sensitization with weekly scalp DPC. The input for sequencing was whole blood, taken in connection with sensitization to the hapten diphenylcyclopropenone (DPC). The source is a woman between 45 and 65 years old with alopecia areata. Some clones in this sample may be carry-over from other donors' samples.

This clonotype has more than one count but fewer than ten. V gene TRBV7-9 combines with J gene TRBJ2-1; TRBD2 might be the D (5 bases). Looked up from germline, CDR1 is SEHNR and CDR2 is FQNEAQ (reference sequence). V lost 0 bases and J lost 5, with 8 bases in between. The CDR3 runs 14 residues. CDR3 loop: CASSLAGADNEQFF. As DNA, the CDR3 is TGTGCCAGCAGCTTAGCGGGAGCCGACAATGAGCAGTTCTTC.

J is TRBJ1-1 and V is TRBV7-9; 11 nucleotides agree with TRBD1. V lost 1 base, J lost 5 bases, and 6 bases stayed unmatched. The V gene's germline CDR1 is SEHNR and CDR2 FQNEAQ (reference sequence). The CDR3 runs 16 residues. The CDR3 bases are TGTGCCAGCAGCTTAGTCCCCGGGACAGGGGGTACTGAAGCTTTCTTT. This encodes CASSLVPGTGGTEAFF.

This clonotype was found many times. This chain joins TRBV11-2 and TRBJ1-4; D uncertain. This CDR3 has 15 residues. V was trimmed by 1 base and J by 8 bases, leaving 14 bases between them. CDR1 SGHAT and CDR2 FQNNGV come from the germline V gene. CDR3 amino acids: CASSLGKRGDEKLFF. The CDR3, as DNA: TGTGCCAGCAGCTTAGGAAAAAGAGGAGACGAAAAACTGTTTTTT.

This clonotype was observed many times. The chain uses TRBV2 and TRBJ2-7; 10 nucleotides agree with TRBD2. Losses at the gene ends were 8 bases for V and 6 bases for J; bases not matched to a gene: 10. Germline values: CDR1 SNHLY, CDR2 FYNNEI. CDR3 length equals 14 residues. CDR3 residues: CASETGTSVSEQYF. The CDR3 region has the DNA TGTGCCAGCGAAACCGGGACTAGCGTCTCCGAGCAGTACTTC.

This clonotype was seen at least ten times. V is TRBV25-1 and J is TRBJ1-5, with a weak D call TRBD1 (6 bases). This CDR3 contains 12 residues. Trimming took 6 bases from V and 6 from J, leaving 9 bases between them. Per germline, CDR1 MGHDK and CDR2 SYGVNS. CDR3 nucleotides: TGTGCCAGCAGCAGGGGTTCTCAGCCCCAGCATTTT. Translation gives CASSRGSQPQHF.

The rearrangement uses TRBV18 and TRBJ1-3; the D gene is possibly TRBD1 (5 bases). This CDR3 has 16 residues. Germline-derived CDR1 and CDR2 are KGHSH and LQKENI. V lost 1 base to trimming and J lost 4 bases, with 14 bases between them. CDR3 in DNA: TGTGCCAGCTCACCACGTGTCAGGGTCTCCGGAAACACCATATATTTT. This encodes CASSPRVRVSGNTIYF.

This clonotype was recorded at least ten times. The V call is TRBV20-1, the J call TRBJ1-2, with TRBD1 matching 7 bases. V dropped 3 bases and J dropped 4; count of bases not matched to a gene: 5. The length of the CDR3 is 13 residues. CDR1 is DFQATT, CDR2 SNEGSKA, per germline (reference sequence). CDR3 sequence reads: CSASPGTAYGYTF. The CDR3 nucleotides are TGCAGTGCTAGCCCCGGGACAGCCTATGGCTACACCTTC.

This clonotype was found many times. CDR3 region: CSARSTSGRREQFF. The CDR3 bases are TGCAGTGCTAGATCGACTAGCGGGAGACGGGAGCAGTTCTTC. This chain connects TRBV20-1 to TRBJ2-1; 12 bases map to TRBD2. Germline V CDR1 and CDR2: DFQATT, SNEGSKA (reference sequence). With 2 bases clipped from V and 10 bases from J, the junction kept 6 bases outside the gene matches. The CDR3 runs to 14 residues.

This clonotype was seen many times. The V call is TRBV20-1, the J call TRBJ2-5; no firm D call. Germline V lookup: CDR1 DFQATT, CDR2 SNEGSKA (reference sequence). Trimming shortened V by 2 bases and J by 2 bases, and 3 bases separated the two germline ends. There are 11 residues in the CDR3. CDR3 sequence: CSARPQETQYF. Written as DNA, the CDR3 is TGCAGTGCTAGACCTCAAGAGACCCAGTACTTC.

This clonotype was counted many times. The V gene is TRBV20-1, the J gene TRBJ2-3; D is uncertain. CDR3 length: 13 amino acids. Looked up from germline, CDR1 is DFQATT and CDR2 is SNEGSKA (reference sequence). Deletions cut 3 bases from V and 0 bases from J, with 7 bases between. The CDR3: CSASEPSTDTQYF. CDR3 sequence (DNA): TGCAGTGCTAGTGAGCCCAGCACAGATACGCAGTATTTT.

In DNA form, the CDR3 reads TGTGCCAGCAGCTTAGCGAGGCTGGCCACAGATACGCAGTATTTT. Translated: CASSLARLATDTQYF. The V and J genes are TRBV7-2 and TRBJ2-3, with D unresolved. There are 15 residues in the CDR3. The germline V gene has CDR1 SGHTA and CDR2 FQGNSA. V was pared by 0 bases and J by 2 bases, with 9 bases between.

This clonotype was detected many times. The chain carries TRBV7-2 and TRBJ2-5, with 8 bases that match TRBD1. Germline V gives CDR1 SGHTA, CDR2 FQGNSA. V dropped 1 base and J dropped 1; count of bases not matched to a gene: 2. This CDR3 is 15 amino acids long. DNA for the CDR3: TGTGCCAGCAGCTTAGACAGGGGGTCCCAAGAGACCCAGTACTTC. Translating it yields CASSLDRGSQETQYF. The full variable domain, its missing parts supplied by reference TRBV7-2 and TRBJ2-5, is GAGVSQSPSNKVTEKGKDVELRCDPISGHTALYWYRQSLGQGLEFLIYFQGNSAPDKSGLPSDRFSAERTGGSVSTLTIQRTQQEDSAVYLCASSLDRGSQETQYFGPGTRLLVL.

The V call is TRBV3-1, the J call TRBJ1-2, with D possibly being TRBD1 (6 bases). V lost 4 bases to trimming and J lost 2 bases, with 11 bases between them. The V gene's germline CDR1 is LGHDT and CDR2 YNNKEL (reference sequence). This CDR3 has 14 amino acids. CDR3: CASSPDSRNYGYTF. In DNA, the CDR3 is TGTGCCAGCAGCCCGGACAGCCGGAACTATGGCTACACCTTC.

There are many counts of this clonotype. This chain connects TRBV29-1 to TRBJ1-2, with unresolved D. The CDR3 runs to 14 residues. V lost 0 bases and J lost 3, with 11 bases in between. In germline, CDR1 is SQVTM, CDR2 ANQGSEA. The CDR3 DNA sequence: TGCAGCGTTGAAGACAGGAGGCAACACTATGGCTACACCTTC. It is translated as CSVEDRRQHYGYTF.

The chain employs TRBV7-2 and TRBJ2-3; tentatively, D is TRBD1 (5 bases). The CDR3 is made up of 14 amino acids. CDR1 SGHTA and CDR2 FQGNSA come from the germline V gene. V shed 1 base and J shed 6 bases, with 11 bases lying between them. This CDR3 is CASSLGGSADTQYF. In nucleotides, the CDR3 is TGTGCCAGCAGCTTAGGGGGCTCCGCGGATACGCAGTATTTT.

This clonotype occurred many times. The gene calls are TRBV28 and TRBJ2-1; D is unclear. Germline-derived CDR1 and CDR2 are MDHEN and SYDVKM. The CDR3 runs 15 residues. Trimming cost V 5 bases and J 5 bases, with 16 bases left between them. The CDR3 DNA reads as TGTGCCAGCAGTGCCCTACAAAGGGTAAACAATGAGCAGTTCTTC. This gives the protein CASSALQRVNNEQFF.

This clonotype appeared many times. The chain employs TRBV19 and TRBJ2-2, with D hard to call. Trimming pared 10 bases from V and 8 bases from J, leaving 8 bases between. This CDR3 comprises 10 residues. The germline V gene has CDR1 LNHDA and CDR2 SQIVND (reference sequence). The CDR3 sequence: CATKNGELFF. In DNA, the CDR3 is TGTGCCACAAAAAATGGGGAGCTGTTTTTT.

This clonotype was observed a few times. The V and J genes are TRBV19 and TRBJ2-2, with TRBD1 matching 11 bases. With 7 bases clipped from V and 5 bases from J, the junction kept 18 bases outside the gene matches. Germline assignment: CDR1 LNHDA and CDR2 SQIVND (reference sequence). The CDR3 is made up of 19 amino acids. In DNA form, the CDR3 reads TGTGCCAGTATACGCGCCGGTCAGGGACAGGGGGTTCGGACCGGGGAGCTGTTTTTT. Translation: CASIRAGQGQGVRTGELFF.

This clonotype was recorded many times. V usage is TRBV29-1 and J usage is TRBJ1-2; 9 bases fit TRBD1. CDR3 length: 13 residues. The germline V gene has CDR1 SQVTM and CDR2 ANQGSEA. V lost 5 bases to trimming and J lost 8 bases; unmatched junction nucleotides: 9. The CDR3 here is CSVQRGTGYGYTF. Here the CDR3 DNA reads TGCAGCGTTCAACGGGGGACAGGGTACGGCTACACCTTC. Filled out from reference TRBV29-1 and TRBJ1-2, the complete variable domain reads SAVISQKPSRDICQRGTSLTIQCQVDSQVTMMFWYRQQPGQSLTLIATANQGSEATYESGFVIDKFPISRPNLTFSTLTVSNMSPEDSSIYLCSVQRGTGYGYTFGSGTRLTVV.

Ten or more counts support this clonotype. CDR3 nucleotides: TGTGCCAGCAGCGCCCGTATCACGTACCACACTGAAGCTTTCTTT. Protein sequence: CASSARITYHTEAFF. This chain joins TRBV9 and TRBJ1-1; D ambiguous. Trimming left V 3 bases short and J 3 bases short, with 15 bases between. The CDR3 sequence is 15 residues long. The V gene's germline CDR1 is SGDLS and CDR2 YYNGEE.

V and J are TRBV28 and TRBJ1-5, with 8 bases matching TRBD1. This CDR3 is 15 amino acids long. Looked up from germline, CDR1 is MDHEN and CDR2 is SYDVKM. Trimming removed 6 bases from V and 3 bases from J; junction bases left unmatched: 7. This CDR3 is CASSPLGQVNQPQHF. CDR3 nucleotides: TGTGCCAGCAGCCCATTGGGACAGGTCAATCAGCCCCAGCATTTT.

The chain uses TRBV6-2 or TRBV6-3 and TRBJ2-1; 7 bases line up with TRBD2. This CDR3 has 17 residues. Germline trimming cut 3 bases from V and 3 bases from J; bases unmatched to any gene: 11. Germline V lookup: CDR1 MNHEY, CDR2 SVGEGT. CDR3 nucleotide sequence: TGTGCCAGCAGTTATATCGGTCAAGGACTAGACTACAATGAGCAGTTCTTC. Translation gives CASSYIGQGLDYNEQFF.

This clonotype has a count of ten or more. This chain joins TRBV28 and TRBJ1-1; D perhaps matches TRBD1 (5 bases). V dropped 9 bases and J dropped 1 base, with 9 bases sitting between them. Germline CDR1 is MDHEN and CDR2 is SYDVKM. This CDR3 is 12 amino acids long. CDR3 amino acids: CASKRGNTEAFF. Here the CDR3 DNA reads TGTGCCAGTAAAAGGGGGAACACTGAAGCTTTCTTT.

CDR3 residues: CSVEVSEKLFF. CDR3 in DNA: TGCAGCGTTGAGGTGTCTGAAAAACTGTTTTTT. This chain joins TRBV29-1 and TRBJ1-4; the D is unclear. The CDR3 is made up of 11 amino acids. V shed 3 bases and J shed 7 bases, with 6 bases lying between them. Germline CDR1 reads SQVTM; CDR2 reads ANQGSEA.

This sequence joins TRBV7-6 and TRBJ1-5; tentative D call: TRBD1 (5 bases). Germline values: CDR1 SGHVS, CDR2 FNYEAQ. The CDR3 covers 14 residues. V was clipped by 0 bases and J by 5 bases, with 8 bases between them. CDR3 bases: TGTGCCAGCAGCTTAGCTGGGGGATATCAGCCCCAGCATTTT. This sequence encodes CASSLAGGYQPQHF.

This clonotype was found many times. The V gene is TRBV20-1, the J gene TRBJ2-5; TRBD2 aligns across 10 bases. The CDR3 runs 15 residues. V shed 2 bases and J 5 bases; nucleotides not matched to a gene: 8. Germline values: CDR1 DFQATT, CDR2 SNEGSKA (reference sequence). For the CDR3, the DNA is TGCAGTGCTAGATTTAGAGCGGGAGGGTGGGAGACCCAGTACTTC. Translated: CSARFRAGGWETQYF.